A selection of T cell receptor beta chains follows, all from one sample in a study of OX40 agonist ivuxolimab in advanced cancers. Assay used: immunoSEQ multiplex PCR; TCRdb lists only in-frame clones, some missing. Seen here are roughly 90,000 clones, approximately 90% observed once, and the top ten hold 0.3% to 0.4%. Sample: CD4+ or CD8+ T cells sorted from blood, taken in a trial of the OX40 agonist ivuxolimab. These receptors originate from an adult with an advanced solid tumor such as melanoma, head and neck, liver or kidney cancer. Each CDR3 is given with its conserved first and last residue. A D gene is named only where the DNA matches it firmly. Clone size, where shown, is once, few, many, or a class for clones that have expanded.

j_call d_call v_call clone_size cdr3_length cdr3_aa cdr3_nt
TRBJ2-2 NA TRBV7-2 NA 16 CASSLVSSRYTGELFF TGTGCCAGCAGCTTAGTTTCGAGCAGATACACCGGGGAGCTGTTTTTT
TRBJ1-5 NA TRBV28 NA 14 CASSPSGAGQPQHF TGTGCCAGCAGTCCTTCGGGGGCGGGTCAGCCCCAGCATTTT
TRBJ2-5 TRBD2 TRBV6-8 once 15 CASRDPSGRWGTQYF TGTGCCAGCAGGGACCCTAGCGGGAGATGGGGGACCCAGTACTTC
TRBJ1-2 TRBD1 TRBV18 NA 15 CASSPPTGTGYGYTF TGTGCCAGCTCACCCCCGACAGGGACGGGGTATGGCTACACCTTC
TRBJ2-5 TRBD2 TRBV7-8 NA 16 CASSFLGLAGVETQYF TGTGCCAGCAGCTTCCTCGGACTAGCGGGAGTAGAGACCCAGTACTTC
TRBJ2-2 TRBD2 TRBV5-4 once 16 CASSFLAGGNTGELFF TGTGCCAGCAGCTTTCTAGCGGGAGGGAACACCGGGGAGCTGTTTTTT
TRBJ2-1 NA TRBV19 NA 15 CASSTGDYSYNEQFF TGTGCCAGTAGTACAGGGGACTACTCCTACAATGAGCAGTTCTTC
TRBJ2-4 NA TRBV7-9 NA 12 CASSLQVGIQYF TGTGCCAGCAGCTTACAGGTCGGCATTCAGTACTTC
TRBJ2-7 NA TRBV11-2 once 13 CASSLNTELVQYF TGTGCCAGCAGCTTAAACACGGAATTGGTGCAGTACTTC
TRBJ2-1 TRBD2 TRBV6-6 NA 15 CASRPLAGGPDEQFF TGTGCCAGCAGACCCCTAGCGGGAGGGCCCGATGAGCAGTTCTTC
TRBJ2-1 TRBD2 TRBV14 NA 18 CASSDTRTSVFSYNEQFF TGTGCCAGCAGCGACACTAGGACTAGCGTTTTCTCCTACAATGAGCAGTTCTTC
TRBJ2-3 NA TRBV28 NA 17 CASSTSGLAGHTDTQYF NA
TRBJ1-3 NA TRBV30 NA 13 CALTRGSGNTIYF TGTGCCTTAACAAGGGGTTCTGGAAACACCATATATTTT
TRBJ2-2 NA TRBV27 NA 15 CASSLGLTGTGELFF TGTGCCAGCAGTTTAGGTCTAACGGGGACCGGGGAGCTGTTTTTT
TRBJ1-1 NA TRBV15 many 15 CATRERAGRRTEAFF TGTGCCACCAGAGAGAGGGCAGGGCGTCGCACTGAAGCTTTCTTT
TRBJ1-1 NA TRBV2 NA 15 CASSEGQALNTEAFF TGTGCCAGCAGTGAAGGACAGGCCTTGAACACTGAAGCTTTCTTT
TRBJ2-3 NA TRBV18 NA 14 CASSPLDRTDTQYF TGTGCCAGCTCACCACTGGACAGAACAGATACGCAGTATTTT
TRBJ1-1 NA TRBV13 NA 15 CASSPPRSMNTEAFF TGTGCCAGCAGCCCCCCCAGGAGTATGAACACTGAAGCTTTCTTT
TRBJ1-4 NA TRBV30 few 14 CAWSVLQGGEKLFF TGTGCCTGGAGTGTACTTCAGGGCGGTGAAAAACTGTTTTTT
TRBJ2-1 NA TRBV7-9 once 14 CASSPGTTYNEQFF TGTGCCAGCAGCCCCGGGACAACTTACAATGAGCAGTTCTTC
TRBJ1-4 NA TRBV5-6 NA 14 CASSLARDLVKLFF TGTGCCAGCAGCTTGGCCAGGGATCTCGTAAAACTGTTTTTT
TRBJ2-1 NA TRBV5-8 NA 14 CASSRRRVSNEQFF TGTGCCAGCAGCCGACGGAGGGTGAGCAATGAGCAGTTCTTC
TRBJ2-7 NA TRBV10-3 NA 12 CAISPGGYEQYF TGTGCCATCAGCCCCGGAGGGTACGAGCAGTACTTC
TRBJ1-4 NA TRBV28 NA 15 CASSLGGRYREKLFF TGTGCCAGCAGTTTAGGAGGGAGGTATAGGGAAAAACTGTTTTTT
TRBJ1-2 NA TRBV29-1 NA 13 CSVEVLAPRGYTF TGCAGCGTTGAAGTGTTGGCGCCGCGGGGCTACACCTTC
TRBJ2-2 TRBD2 TRBV7-6 NA 17 CASSLEPSSGPTGELFF TGTGCCAGCAGCTTGGAGCCGAGTAGCGGGCCTACCGGGGAGCTGTTTTTT
TRBJ1-3 TRBD1 TRBV9 NA 13 CASQTGAGNTIYF TGTGCCAGTCAAACAGGGGCTGGAAACACCATATATTTT
TRBJ2-1 TRBD2 TRBV6-6 once 15 CASTEQGTSRNEQFF TGTGCCAGCACCGAACAGGGGACTAGCAGGAATGAGCAGTTCTTC
TRBJ1-2 NA TRBV6-5 NA 13 CASRPSGDYGYTF TGTGCCAGCAGGCCCTCAGGGGACTATGGCTACACCTTC
TRBJ2-5 NA TRBV9 NA 15 CASSVGPRADETQYF TGTGCCAGCAGCGTCGGGCCTCGCGCAGACGAGACCCAGTACTTC
TRBJ2-5 NA TRBV28 NA 13 CASSLPNPGTQYF TGTGCCAGCAGTTTACCCAACCCCGGGACCCAGTACTTC
TRBJ2-7 TRBD2 TRBV13 once 15 CASSPGGRAPYEQYF TGTGCCAGCAGCCCGGGCGGGAGGGCCCCCTACGAGCAGTACTTC
TRBJ2-1 NA TRBV15 NA 14 CATSRGIGAATEFF TGTGCCACCAGCAGAGGGATCGGGGCGGCCACGGAGTTCTTC
TRBJ2-1 TRBD2 TRBV11-2 once 15 CASSLGGSGYNEQFF TGTGCCAGCAGCTTGGGCGGGAGCGGGTACAATGAGCAGTTCTTC
TRBJ2-3 NA TRBV5-1 NA 12 CASSLVLDTQYF TGCGCCAGCAGCTTGGTATTAGATACGCAGTATTTT
TRBJ2-7 NA TRBV11-1 NA 13 CASSLEGGYEQYF TGTGCCAGCAGCTTAGAGGGGGGCTACGAGCAGTACTTC
TRBJ1-3 NA TRBV2 few 14 CASSDSGSGNTIYF TGTGCCAGCAGTGATTCAGGGTCCGGAAACACCATATATTTT
TRBJ2-1 TRBD2 TRBV10-3 NA 13 CAIRLAGQHEQFF TGTGCCATCAGGCTAGCGGGGCAGCATGAGCAGTTCTTC
TRBJ1-4 NA TRBV28 NA 13 CASRGPPNEKLFF TGTGCCAGCCGCGGTCCACCGAATGAAAAACTGTTTTTT
TRBJ2-1 TRBD2 TRBV7-9 NA 16 CASSLVGGRANNEQFF TGTGCCAGCAGCTTAGTGGGCGGGAGGGCCAACAATGAGCAGTTCTTC
TRBJ1-2 TRBD1 TRBV5-1 NA 16 CASSRGTGVVDYGYTF TGCGCCAGCAGCAGGGGGACAGGGGTTGTGGACTATGGCTACACCTTC
TRBJ2-2 NA TRBV11-3 NA 15 CASSSESSGTGELFF TGTGCCAGCAGCTCGGAATCCTCGGGGACCGGGGAGCTGTTTTTT
TRBJ2-2 NA TRBV5-1 NA 14 CASREQPNTGELFF TGCGCCAGTCGGGAACAGCCAAACACCGGGGAGCTGTTTTTT
TRBJ1-2 TRBD1 TRBV7-2 NA 16 CASSLPILTGGGGYTF TGTGCCAGCAGCTTACCGATCCTGACAGGGGGCGGTGGCTACACCTTC
TRBJ2-1 NA TRBV5-4 NA 15 CASSLDGGWYNEQFF TGTGCCAGCAGCTTGGACGGGGGATGGTACAATGAGCAGTTCTTC
TRBJ2-4 NA TRBV6-6 NA 15 CASTPGHSAKNIQYF TGTGCCAGCACCCCAGGACATTCGGCCAAAAACATTCAGTACTTC
TRBJ1-1 NA TRBV28 NA 16 CASSRPEGRLNTEAFF TGTGCCAGCAGTCGACCGGAGGGGAGGCTCAACACTGAAGCTTTCTTT
TRBJ1-3 NA TRBV6-6 NA 13 CASLPNAGNTIYF TGTGCCAGCCTGCCAAATGCTGGAAACACCATATATTTT
TRBJ2-1 NA TRBV28 NA 15 CASSFTRVGLVEQFF TGTGCCAGCAGTTTTACCAGGGTCGGTTTGGTTGAGCAGTTCTTC
TRBJ2-5 TRBD1 TRBV28 once 15 CASSTLGNRGETQYF TGTGCCAGCAGCACCTTGGGAAACAGGGGTGAGACCCAGTACTTC
TRBJ2-7 NA TRBV21-1 NA 13 CATTAGCSYEQYF TGTGCCACCACGGCCGGGTGCTCCTACGAGCAGTACTTC
TRBJ2-1 TRBD2 TRBV11-2 NA 15 CASSPKAGLAGGQFF TGTGCCAGCAGCCCTAAGGCCGGACTAGCGGGAGGGCAGTTCTTC
TRBJ1-1 NA TRBV11-2 NA 15 CASSLTTTANTEAFF TGTGCCAGCAGCTTAACCACGACAGCGAACACTGAAGCTTTCTTT
TRBJ2-4 NA TRBV10-2 NA 14 CASSEFRGPNIQYF TGCGCCAGCAGTGAATTTAGGGGCCCAAACATTCAGTACTTC
TRBJ2-1 TRBD2 TRBV6-4 NA 15 CASSLTSGITNEQFF TGTGCCAGCAGCTTGACTAGCGGGATTACCAATGAGCAGTTCTTC